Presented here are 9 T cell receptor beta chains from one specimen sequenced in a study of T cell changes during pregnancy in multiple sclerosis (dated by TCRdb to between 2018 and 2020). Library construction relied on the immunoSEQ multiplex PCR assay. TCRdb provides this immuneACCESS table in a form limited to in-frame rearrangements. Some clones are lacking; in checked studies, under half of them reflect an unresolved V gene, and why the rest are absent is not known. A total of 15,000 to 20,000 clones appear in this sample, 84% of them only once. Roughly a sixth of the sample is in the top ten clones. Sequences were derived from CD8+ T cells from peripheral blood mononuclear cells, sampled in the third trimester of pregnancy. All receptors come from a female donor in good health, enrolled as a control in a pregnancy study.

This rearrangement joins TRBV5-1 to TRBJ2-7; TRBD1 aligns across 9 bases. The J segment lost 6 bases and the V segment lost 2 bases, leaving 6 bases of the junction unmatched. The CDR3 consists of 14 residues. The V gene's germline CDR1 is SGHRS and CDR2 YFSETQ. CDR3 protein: CASSFEGQGAEQYF. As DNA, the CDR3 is TGCGCCAGCAGCTTTGAGGGACAGGGTGCCGAGCAGTACTTC.

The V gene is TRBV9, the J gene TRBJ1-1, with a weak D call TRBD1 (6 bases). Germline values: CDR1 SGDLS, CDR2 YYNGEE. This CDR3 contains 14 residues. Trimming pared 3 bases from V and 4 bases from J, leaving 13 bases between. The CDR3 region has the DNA TGTGCCAGCAGCGGTTCTATAGGGGGCACTGAAGCTTTCTTT. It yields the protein CASSGSIGGTEAFF.

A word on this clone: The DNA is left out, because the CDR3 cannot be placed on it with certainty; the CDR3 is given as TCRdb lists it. The CDR3 here is CASSVGQGNYGYTF. This chain connects TRBV21-1 to TRBJ1-2; the listed D gene, TRBD1, was not tested against the DNA. TRBV21-1 is assigned pseudogene status. 14 amino acids form the CDR3, both terminal residues included.

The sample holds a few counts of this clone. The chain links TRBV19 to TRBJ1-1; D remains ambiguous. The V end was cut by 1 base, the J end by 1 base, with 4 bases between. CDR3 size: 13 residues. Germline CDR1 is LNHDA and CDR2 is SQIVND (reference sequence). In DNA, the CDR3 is TGTGCCAGTAGTATAGGCAGGAACACTGAAGCTTTCTTT. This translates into CASSIGRNTEAFF.

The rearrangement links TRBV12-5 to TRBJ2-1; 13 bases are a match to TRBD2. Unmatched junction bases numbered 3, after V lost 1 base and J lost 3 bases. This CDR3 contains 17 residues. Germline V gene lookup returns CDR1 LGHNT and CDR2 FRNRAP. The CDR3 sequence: CASGLGLAGGFYNEQFF. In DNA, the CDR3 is TGTGCTAGTGGTTTGGGACTAGCGGGAGGATTCTACAATGAGCAGTTCTTC.

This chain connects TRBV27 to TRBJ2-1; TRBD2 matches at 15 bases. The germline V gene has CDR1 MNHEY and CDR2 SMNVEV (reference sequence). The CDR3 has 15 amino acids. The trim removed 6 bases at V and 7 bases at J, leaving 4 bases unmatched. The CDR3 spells CASSAGTSGRNEQFF. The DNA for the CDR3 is TGTGCCAGCAGCGCAGGGACTAGCGGGAGGAATGAGCAGTTCTTC.

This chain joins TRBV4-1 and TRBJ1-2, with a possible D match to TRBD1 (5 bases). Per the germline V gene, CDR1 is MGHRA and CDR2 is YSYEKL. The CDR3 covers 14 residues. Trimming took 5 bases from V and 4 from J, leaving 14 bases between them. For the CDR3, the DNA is TGCGCCAGCAGCTTCGGCGGGGGAGGCTATGGCTACACCTTC. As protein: CASSFGGGGYGYTF.

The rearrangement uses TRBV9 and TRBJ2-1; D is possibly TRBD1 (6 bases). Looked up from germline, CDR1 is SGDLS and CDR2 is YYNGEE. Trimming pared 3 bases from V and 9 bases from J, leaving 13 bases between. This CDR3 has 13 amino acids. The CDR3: CASSAGRGTEQFF. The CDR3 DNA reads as TGTGCCAGCAGCGCAGGCAGGGGTACTGAGCAGTTCTTC.

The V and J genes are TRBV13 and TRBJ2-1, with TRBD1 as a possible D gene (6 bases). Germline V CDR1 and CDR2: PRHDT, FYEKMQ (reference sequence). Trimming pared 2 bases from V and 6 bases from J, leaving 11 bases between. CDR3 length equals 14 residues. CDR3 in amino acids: CASSLRDISNEQFF. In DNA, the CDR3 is TGTGCCAGCAGCTTACGGGACATTAGCAATGAGCAGTTCTTC.